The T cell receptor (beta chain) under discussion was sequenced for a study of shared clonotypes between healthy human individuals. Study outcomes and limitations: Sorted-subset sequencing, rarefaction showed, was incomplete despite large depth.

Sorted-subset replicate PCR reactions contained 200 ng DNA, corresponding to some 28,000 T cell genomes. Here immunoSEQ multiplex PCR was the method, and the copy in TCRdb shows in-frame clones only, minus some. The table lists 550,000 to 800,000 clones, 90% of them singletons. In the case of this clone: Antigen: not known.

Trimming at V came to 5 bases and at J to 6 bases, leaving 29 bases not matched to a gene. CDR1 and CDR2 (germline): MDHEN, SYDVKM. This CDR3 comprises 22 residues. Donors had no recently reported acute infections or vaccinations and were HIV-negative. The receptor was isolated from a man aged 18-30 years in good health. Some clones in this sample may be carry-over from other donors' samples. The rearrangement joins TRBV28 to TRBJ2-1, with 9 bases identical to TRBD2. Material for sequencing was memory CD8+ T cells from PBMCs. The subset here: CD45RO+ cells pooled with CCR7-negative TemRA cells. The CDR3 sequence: CASSTIIGTDTPRLAVLNEQFF. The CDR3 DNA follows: TGTGCCAGCAGTACCATTATTGGGACGGACACCCCGCGACTAGCGGTCCTCAATGAGCAGTTCTTC.